The table lists the clone carrying this T cell receptor (beta chain) with a count of one. In the original workflow: Estimated nucleated cell counts came from reference gene primer amplification. Data came from immunoSEQ multiplex PCR; TCRdb stores just in-frame clones and leaves some out. D and trimming come from the DNA, and the V and J calls and clone size come from that table. The sample records approximately 100,000 clones, roughly 88% being singletons. The CDR3 extends over 19 amino acids. Trimming took 5 bases from V and 0 from J; bases not matched to a gene: 14. The germline V gene encodes CDR1 SGHTA and CDR2 FQGTGA. These data belong to a study of blood T cell repertoires in COVID-19. The overall study: Sites in the United States, Italy and Spain provided acute and convalescent COVID-19 samples. The analysed material was cDNA or gDNA that came from T cells, B-cell-depleted T cells, or PBMCs.

Input material: peripheral blood. The chain recombines TRBV7-3 with TRBJ2-7, with 12 bases aligning to TRBD1. The origin of this receptor is a woman aged 55-69 years with acute or convalescent COVID-19. The CDR3 region has the DNA TGTGCCAGCAGCCTCGCACTAAGGGACAGGGGGCCCCTCTCCTACGAGCAGTACGTC. This gives the protein CASSLALRDRGPLSYEQYV.